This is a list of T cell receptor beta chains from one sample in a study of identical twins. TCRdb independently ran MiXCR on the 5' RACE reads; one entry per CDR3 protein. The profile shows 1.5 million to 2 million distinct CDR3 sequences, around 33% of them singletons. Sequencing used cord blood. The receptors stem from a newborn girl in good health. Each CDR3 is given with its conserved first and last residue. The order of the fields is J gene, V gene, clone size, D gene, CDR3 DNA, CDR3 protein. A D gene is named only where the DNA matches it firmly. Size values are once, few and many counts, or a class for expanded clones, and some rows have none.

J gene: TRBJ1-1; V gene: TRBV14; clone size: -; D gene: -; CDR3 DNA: TGTGCCAGCAGCCATGCGGGGATAGGGACTGAAGCTTTCTTT; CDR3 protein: CASSHAGIGTEAFF
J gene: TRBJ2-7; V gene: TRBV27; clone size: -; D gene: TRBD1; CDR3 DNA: TGTGCCAGCAGTCCCCGGACAGGGGGCCACGAGCAGTACTTC; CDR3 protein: CASSPRTGGHEQYF
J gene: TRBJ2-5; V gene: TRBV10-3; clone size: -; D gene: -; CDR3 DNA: TGTGCCATCAGTGGCGGGATAGCGGAGACCCAGTACTTC; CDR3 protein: CAISGGIAETQYF
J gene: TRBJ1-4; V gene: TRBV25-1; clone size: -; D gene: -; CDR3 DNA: TGTGCCAGCAGTGACAGACCCTCTAATGAAAAACTGTTTTTT; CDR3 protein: CASSDRPSNEKLFF
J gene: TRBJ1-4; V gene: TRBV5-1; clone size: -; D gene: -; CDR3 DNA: TGCGCCAGCAGCTTAAATCAGGGCTTTAATGAAAAACTGTTTTTT; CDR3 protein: CASSLNQGFNEKLFF
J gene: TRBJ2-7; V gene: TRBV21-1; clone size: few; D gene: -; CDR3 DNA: TGTGCCAGCAGCAAAGCAGCGAGAGGGGCAGGGAACTACGAGCAGTACTTC; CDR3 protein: CASSKAARGAGNYEQYF
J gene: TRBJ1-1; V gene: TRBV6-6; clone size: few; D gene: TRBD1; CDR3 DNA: TGTGCCAGCAGCCCGTCCGGGACAGCTGAAGCTTTCTTT; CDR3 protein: CASSPSGTAEAFF
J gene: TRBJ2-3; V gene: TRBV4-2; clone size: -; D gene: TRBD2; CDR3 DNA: TGTGCCAGCAGCCACCAGACTAGCGAGTTTGCTAGCACAGATACGCAGTATTTT; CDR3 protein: CASSHQTSEFASTDTQYF
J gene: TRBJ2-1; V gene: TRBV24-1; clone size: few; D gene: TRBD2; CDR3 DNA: TGTGCCACCAGTTCCATGGGACTAGCGGGGGCCTCCTACAATGAGCAGTTCTTC; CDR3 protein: CATSSMGLAGASYNEQFF
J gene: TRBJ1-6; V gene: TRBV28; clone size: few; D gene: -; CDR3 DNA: TGTGCCAGCAGTCCCGGACGTGTGCGGAATTCACCCCTCCACTTT; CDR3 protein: CASSPGRVRNSPLHF
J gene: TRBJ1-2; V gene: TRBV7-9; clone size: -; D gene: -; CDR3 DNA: TGTGCCAGCAGCTTAACGGAAGATGGCTACACCTTC; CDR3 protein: CASSLTEDGYTF
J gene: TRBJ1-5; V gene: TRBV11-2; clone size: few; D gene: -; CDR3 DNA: TGTGCCAGCAGCTTACCGGACACCTCCATGGTACATCAGCCCCAGCATTTT; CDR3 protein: CASSLPDTSMVHQPQHF
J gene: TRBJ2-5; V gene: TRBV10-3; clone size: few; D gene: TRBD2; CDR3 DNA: TGTGCCATCAGTGAAGGGACTAGCGGGAGAGGGTACCAAGAGACCCAGTACTTC; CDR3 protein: CAISEGTSGRGYQETQYF
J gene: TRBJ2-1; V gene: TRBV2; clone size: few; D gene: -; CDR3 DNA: TGTGCCAGCATGGTTCAAGTAGTCTACAATGAGCAGTTCTTC; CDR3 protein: CASMVQVVYNEQFF
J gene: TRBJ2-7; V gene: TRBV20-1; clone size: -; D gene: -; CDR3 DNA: TGCAGTGCTAGAGTGAAGCATGAGCAGTACTTC; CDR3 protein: CSARVKHEQYF
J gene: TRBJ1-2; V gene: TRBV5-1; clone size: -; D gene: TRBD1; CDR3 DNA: TGCGCCAGCAGCTTCACAGGGGGATGTGGCTACACCTTC; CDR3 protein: CASSFTGGCGYTF
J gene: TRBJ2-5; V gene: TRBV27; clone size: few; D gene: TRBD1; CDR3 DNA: TGTGCCAGCAGTCCGAGGTTAACAGGGGGCCTAGAGACCCAGTACTTC; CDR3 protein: CASSPRLTGGLETQYF
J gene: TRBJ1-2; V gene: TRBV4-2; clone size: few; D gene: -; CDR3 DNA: TGTGCCAGCAGCCACTCGCAACGGTACTATGGCTACACCTTC; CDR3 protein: CASSHSQRYYGYTF
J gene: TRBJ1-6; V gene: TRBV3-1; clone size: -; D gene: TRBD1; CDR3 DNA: TGTGCCAGCAGCCCTCCGCCAGGACAGGGACAGCCACCCCCCCACTTT; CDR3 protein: CASSPPPGQGQPPPHF
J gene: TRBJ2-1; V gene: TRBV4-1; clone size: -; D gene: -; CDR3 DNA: TGCGCCAGCAGCCAGGTCGGGACCGATGAGCAGTTCTTC; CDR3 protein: CASSQVGTDEQFF
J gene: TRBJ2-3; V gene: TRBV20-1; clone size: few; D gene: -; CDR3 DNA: TGCAGTGCCGAGGACATTTACACAGATACGCAGTATTTT; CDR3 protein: CSAEDIYTDTQYF
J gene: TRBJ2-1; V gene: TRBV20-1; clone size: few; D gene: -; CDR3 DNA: TGCAGTGCTAGACCTAGTTCTTGGTCGGAGTTCTTC; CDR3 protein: CSARPSSWSEFF
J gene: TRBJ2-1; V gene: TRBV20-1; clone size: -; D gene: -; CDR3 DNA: TGCAGTGCTAGACGATTCATGGTCACCGCCAGTGAGCAGTTCTTC; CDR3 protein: CSARRFMVTASEQFF
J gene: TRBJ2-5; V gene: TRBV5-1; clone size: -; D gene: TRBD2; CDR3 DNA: TGCGCCAGCAGCTTCCAGGGACTAGCGGGAGCGGTTCAGACCCAGTACTTC; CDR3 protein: CASSFQGLAGAVQTQYF
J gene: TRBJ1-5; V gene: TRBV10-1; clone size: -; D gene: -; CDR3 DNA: TGCGCCAGCAGGCGACGGACGGATCCATATAGCAATCAGCCCCAGCATTTT; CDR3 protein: CASRRRTDPYSNQPQHF
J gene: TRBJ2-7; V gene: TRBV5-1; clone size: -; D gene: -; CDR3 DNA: TGCGCCAGCAGCTTGGTCCCAGGACCCCAATCCTACGAGCAGTACTTC; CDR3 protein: CASSLVPGPQSYEQYF
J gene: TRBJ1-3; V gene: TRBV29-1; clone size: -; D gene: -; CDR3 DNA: TGCAGCGTGGGGTCGGGGGGTGGAAACACCATATATTTT; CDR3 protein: CSVGSGGGNTIYF
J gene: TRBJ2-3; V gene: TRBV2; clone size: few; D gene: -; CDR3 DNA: TGTGCCAGCAGTGATGGGGAGAGGAGCACAGATACGCAGTATTTT; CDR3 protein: CASSDGERSTDTQYF
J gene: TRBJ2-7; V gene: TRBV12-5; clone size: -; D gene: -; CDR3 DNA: TGTGCTAGTGGTTTGGTGACGACCCCCGGGGCCTACGAGCAGTACTTC; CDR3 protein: CASGLVTTPGAYEQYF
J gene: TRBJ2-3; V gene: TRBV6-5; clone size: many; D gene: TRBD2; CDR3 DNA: TGTGCCAGCAGTTACCCGGGGGGGGATACGCAGTATTTT; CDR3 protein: CASSYPGGDTQYF
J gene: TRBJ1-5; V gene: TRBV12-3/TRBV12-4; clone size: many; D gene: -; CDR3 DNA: TGTGCCAGCAGTTTATTCGGTCAGCCCCAGCATTTT; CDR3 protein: CASSLFGQPQHF
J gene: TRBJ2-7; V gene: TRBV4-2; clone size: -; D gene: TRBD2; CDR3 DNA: TGTGCCAGCAGCCGAGAGTTACTAGCGGGGCACAATGAGCAGTACTTC; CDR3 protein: CASSRELLAGHNEQYF
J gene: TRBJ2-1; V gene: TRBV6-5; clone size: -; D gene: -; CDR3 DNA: TGTGCCAGCAGTTTTTCGATCGAAGCTCGCTACAATGAGCAGTTCTTC; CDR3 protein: CASSFSIEARYNEQFF
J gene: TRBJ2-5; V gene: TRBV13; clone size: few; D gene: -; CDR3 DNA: TGTGCCAGCAGCTTAGGTCTGGGGCTCATGTACTTC; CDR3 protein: CASSLGLGLMYF
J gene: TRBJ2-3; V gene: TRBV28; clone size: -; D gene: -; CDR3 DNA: TGTGCCAGCAATGGGGTATGGGGGGCCGTGAGCACAGATACGCAGTATTTT; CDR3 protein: CASNGVWGAVSTDTQYF
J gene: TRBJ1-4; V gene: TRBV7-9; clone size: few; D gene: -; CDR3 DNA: TGTGCCAGCAGCCCACTAGCCCAGGGGATAGGCGAAAAACTGTTTTTT; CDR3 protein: CASSPLAQGIGEKLFF
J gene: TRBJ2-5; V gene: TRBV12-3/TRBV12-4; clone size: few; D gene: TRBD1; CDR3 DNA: TGTGCCAGCAGACAGGACAGGGTGCGGACCCAGTACTTC; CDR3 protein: CASRQDRVRTQYF
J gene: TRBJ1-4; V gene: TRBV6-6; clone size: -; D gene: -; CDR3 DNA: TGTGCCAGCAGTTACGACAGGATTGGCAGGGGACGTGAAAAACTGTTTTTT; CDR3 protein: CASSYDRIGRGREKLFF
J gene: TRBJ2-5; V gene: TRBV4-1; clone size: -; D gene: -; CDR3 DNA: TGCGCCAGCAGCCAAGACGGATTAGGAGAGACCCGGTACTTC; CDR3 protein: CASSQDGLGETRYF
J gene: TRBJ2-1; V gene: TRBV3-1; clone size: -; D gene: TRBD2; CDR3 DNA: TGTGCCAGCAGCCGGGGGGTTAGCGGGGGGTTCTACAATGAGCAGTTCTTC; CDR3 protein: CASSRGVSGGFYNEQFF
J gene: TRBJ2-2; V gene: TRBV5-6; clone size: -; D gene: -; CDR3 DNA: TGTGCCAGCGAGGGGTTCACCGGGGAGCTGTTTTTT; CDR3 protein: CASEGFTGELFF
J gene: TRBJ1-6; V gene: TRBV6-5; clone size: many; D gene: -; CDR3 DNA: TGTGCCAGCAGTCAAAACAGGGATTCACCCCTCCACTTT; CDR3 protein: CASSQNRDSPLHF
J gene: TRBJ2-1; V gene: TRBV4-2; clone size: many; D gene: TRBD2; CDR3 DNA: TGTGCCAGCAGCCCATTGGGACTAGCGGGGGCCTACAATGAGCAGTTCTTC; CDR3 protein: CASSPLGLAGAYNEQFF
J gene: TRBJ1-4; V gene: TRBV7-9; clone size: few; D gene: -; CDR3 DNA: TGTGCCAGCAGCTTACCGAGACGGGGCCCTAGGGATGAAAAACTGTTTTTT; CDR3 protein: CASSLPRRGPRDEKLFF
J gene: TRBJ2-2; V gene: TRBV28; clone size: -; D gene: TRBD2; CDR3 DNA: TGTGCCAGCAGTTTACTGTCTAGCGGGGACGGGGAGCTGTTTTTT; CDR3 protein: CASSLLSSGDGELFF
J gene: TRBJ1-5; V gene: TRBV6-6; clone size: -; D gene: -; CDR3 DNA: TGTGCCAGCAGGGCCGAGCGCAATCAGCCCCAGCATTTT; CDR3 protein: CASRAERNQPQHF
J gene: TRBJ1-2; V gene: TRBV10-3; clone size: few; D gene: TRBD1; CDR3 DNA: TGTGCCATCAACCCGGGACAGCGTGATGGCTACACCTTC; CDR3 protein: CAINPGQRDGYTF
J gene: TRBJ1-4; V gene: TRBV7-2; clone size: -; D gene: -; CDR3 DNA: TGTGCCAGCAGCCCCGTTTCAGGGTCAAATGAAAAACTGTTTTTT; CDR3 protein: CASSPVSGSNEKLFF
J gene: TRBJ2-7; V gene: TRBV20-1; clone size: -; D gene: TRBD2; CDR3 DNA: TGCAGTGCTAGAGATCCCACTAGCGGCTGGTACAATGAGCAGTACTTC; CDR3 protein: CSARDPTSGWYNEQYF
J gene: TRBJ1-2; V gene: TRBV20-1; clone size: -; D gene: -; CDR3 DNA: TGCAGTGCTAGAGACCCCAGGACGGGAGCCTATGGCTACACCTTC; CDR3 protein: CSARDPRTGAYGYTF
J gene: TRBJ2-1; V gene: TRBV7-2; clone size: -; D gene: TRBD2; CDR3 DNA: TGTGCCAGCAGCTCCCCCTTTGGTAGCGGGGTTATCTCCTACAATGAGCAGTTCTTC; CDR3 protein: CASSSPFGSGVISYNEQFF
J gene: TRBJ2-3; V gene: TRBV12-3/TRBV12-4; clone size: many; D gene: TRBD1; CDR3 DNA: TGTGCCAGCAGTTTTACGACAGGGGGCGCGATCGCAGATACGCAGTATTTT; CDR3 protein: CASSFTTGGAIADTQYF
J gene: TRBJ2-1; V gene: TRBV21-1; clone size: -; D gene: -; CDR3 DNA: TGTGCCAGCAGCTGTACTAGCGGGAGTCCCAATGAGCAGTTCTTC; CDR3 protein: CASSCTSGSPNEQFF
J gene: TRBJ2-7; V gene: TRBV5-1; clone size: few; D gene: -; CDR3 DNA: TGCGCCAGCAGCTTGGGGCAGGGGGGACCATCCTACGAGCAGTACTTC; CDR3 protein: CASSLGQGGPSYEQYF
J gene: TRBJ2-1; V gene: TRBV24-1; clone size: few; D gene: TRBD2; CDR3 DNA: TGTGCCATCGCTAGCGGGAGGGCCTGGAATGAGCAGTTCTTC; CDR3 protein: CAIASGRAWNEQFF
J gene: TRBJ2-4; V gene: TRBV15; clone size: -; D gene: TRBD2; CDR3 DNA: TGTGCCACCAGCAGAGATAGGACTAGCGGGACTCCTCAGTACTTC; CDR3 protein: CATSRDRTSGTPQYF
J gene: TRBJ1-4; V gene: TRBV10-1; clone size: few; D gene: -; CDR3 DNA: TGCGCCAGCAGTGGAGGGACGGAGGATGAAAAACTGTTTTTT; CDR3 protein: CASSGGTEDEKLFF